This T cell receptor beta chain was obtained from a study of T cells in Graves' hyperthyroidism and ophthalmopathy. The overall study: Staff took peripheral blood when the initial diagnosis was made, before any treatment began.

V gave up 8 bases and J gave up 0 bases, with 11 bases separating them. The CDR3 is made up of 14 amino acids. CDR1 and CDR2 from the germline V gene are LNHNV and YYDKDF (reference sequence). Only a few counts were recorded for this clonotype. Its antigen remains unknown. The CDR3 regions of TCR beta were amplified from RNA transcripts. Using the HTBI primer set, a first-round RT-PCR was run on the TCR CDR3. Using its own MiXCR run on the multiplex PCR reads, TCRdb lists one record per CDR3 protein. The sample carries about 350,000 distinct CDR3 sequences, about an eighth recorded once. Study-level results: Blood held most thyroid clonotypes expanded above 0.001 frequency.

This clonotype originated in a middle-aged woman with Graves' ophthalmopathy. Sequencing was performed on blood. The chain links TRBV15 to TRBJ1-5, with D maybe TRBD1 (6 bases). As DNA, the CDR3 is TGTGCCACCTCACACAGGGATAGCAATCAGCCCCAGCATTTT. This codes for CATSHRDSNQPQHF.